Described below is a single T cell receptor beta chain sequence and its context. This record comes from a study of blood T cell repertoires in COVID-19. For the study at large: The study drew acute and convalescent COVID-19 samples from the United States, Italy and Spain. T cells, B-cell-depleted T cells, or PBMCs supplied cDNA or gDNA.

CDR3 length: 15 residues. The germline V gene encodes CDR1 MNHEY and CDR2 SVGEGT. V dropped 2 bases and J dropped 3; count of bases not matched to a gene: 6. Source study methods: Amplification from reference gene primers served as the basis for estimated nucleated cell counts. Assay used: immunoSEQ multiplex PCR; TCRdb lists only in-frame clones, some missing. That table is the source of V, J and clone size, and D and trimming were worked out from the DNA. This sample has fewer than 350,000 clones, with around 90% found just once. The source material was peripheral blood. This clonotype was obtained from a man in his thirties or forties with COVID-19, enrolled during active disease. The chain couples TRBV6-2 or TRBV6-3 to TRBJ1-2; 7 bases match TRBD1. The CDR3 DNA reads as TGTGCCAGCAGTTACCGAGGGACAGCGGACTATGGCTACACCTTC. It encodes CASSYRGTADYGYTF.